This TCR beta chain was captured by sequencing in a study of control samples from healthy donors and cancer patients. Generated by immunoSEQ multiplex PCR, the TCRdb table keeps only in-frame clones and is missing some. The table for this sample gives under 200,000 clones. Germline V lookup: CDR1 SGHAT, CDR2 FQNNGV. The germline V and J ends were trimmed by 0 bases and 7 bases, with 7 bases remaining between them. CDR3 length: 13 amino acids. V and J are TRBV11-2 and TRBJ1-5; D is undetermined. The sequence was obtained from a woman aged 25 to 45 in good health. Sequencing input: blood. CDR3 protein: CASSLDQRQPQHF. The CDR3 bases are TGTGCCAGCAGCTTAGATCAGCGGCAGCCCCAGCATTTT.